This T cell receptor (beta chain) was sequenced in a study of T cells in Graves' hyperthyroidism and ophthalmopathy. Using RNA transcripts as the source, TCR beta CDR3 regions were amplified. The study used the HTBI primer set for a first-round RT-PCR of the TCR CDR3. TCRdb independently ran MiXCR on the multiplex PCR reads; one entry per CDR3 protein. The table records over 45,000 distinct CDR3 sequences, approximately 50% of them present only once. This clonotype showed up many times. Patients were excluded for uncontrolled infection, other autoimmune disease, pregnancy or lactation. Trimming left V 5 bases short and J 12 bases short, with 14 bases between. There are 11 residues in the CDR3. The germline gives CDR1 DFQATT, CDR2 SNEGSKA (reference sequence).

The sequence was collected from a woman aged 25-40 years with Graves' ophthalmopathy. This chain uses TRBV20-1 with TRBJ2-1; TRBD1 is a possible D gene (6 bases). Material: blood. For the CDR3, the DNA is TGCAGTGCTTATAGACAGGCTGGGCAGTTCTTC. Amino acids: CSAYRQAGQFF.